The 11 T cell receptor beta chains reported below all come from one sample, sequenced in a study of Ad26.COV2.S vaccination and SARS-CoV-2 variants. Only in-frame clones appear in the TCRdb table, and some are missing; sequencing was by immunoSEQ multiplex PCR. The sample yields about 350,000 clones, 88% seen once. Documented treatment: over 15 received Ad26.COV2.S at low or high dose, single or two shots; several received placebo; per-sample allocation not given. Sampling happened 63 days after the first vaccine or placebo injection. The sample here was peripheral blood, taken in a trial of Ad26.COV2.S vaccine versus placebo. The source is a person between 18 and 60 years old who received the Ad26.COV2.S COVID-19 vaccine or a placebo.

This rearrangement joins TRBV30 to TRBJ2-3, with D maybe TRBD1 (5 bases). CDR1 and CDR2 from the germline V gene are GTSNPN and SVGIG (reference sequence). The CDR3 runs 15 residues. Trimming removed 0 bases at V and 2 bases at J, with 12 bases between. CDR3 sequence (DNA): TGTGCCTGGAGTGTACCAAGGGGAATCACAGATACGCAGTATTTT. As protein: CAWSVPRGITDTQYF. Full variable domain (rest looked up from reference TRBV30 and TRBJ2-3): SQTIHQWPATLVQPVGSPLSLECTVEGTSNPNLYWYRQAAGRGLQLLFYSVGIGQISSEVPQNLSASRPQDRQFILSSKKLLLSDSGFYLCAWSVPRGITDTQYFGPGTRLTVL.

This chain connects TRBV15 to TRBJ1-1; TRBD1 matches at 8 bases. Germline V gene data show CDR1 as LNHNV and CDR2 as YYDKDF (reference sequence). CDR3 length: 14 amino acids. V was clipped by 3 bases and J by 5 bases; unmatched bases: 5. CDR3 amino acids: CATSSRGRGTEAFF. The CDR3 nucleotides are TGTGCCACCAGCAGCAGGGGGCGCGGTACTGAAGCTTTCTTT.

The chain is built from TRBV28 and TRBJ2-2, with a possible D match to TRBD1 (5 bases). Germline CDR1 MDHEN, CDR2 SYDVKM. This CDR3 spans 14 amino acids. V shed 6 bases and J shed 6 bases, with 14 bases lying between them. In DNA, the CDR3 is TGTGCCAGCAGCGCAGGGTATAGGGCCGGGGAGCTGTTTTTT. Translated, it gives CASSAGYRAGELFF.

The chain couples TRBV28 to TRBJ1-5; D is uncertain. V was shortened by 3 bases and J by 0 bases, with 6 bases between the two germline ends. The CDR3 totals 14 residues. Germline-derived CDR1 and CDR2 are MDHEN and SYDVKM. This CDR3 is CASSFSGSNQPQHF. The CDR3 coding sequence is TGTGCCAGCAGTTTTTCCGGTAGCAATCAGCCCCAGCATTTT.

The chain has TRBV4-2 and TRBJ1-5; the D is unclear. Germline values: CDR1 LGHNA, CDR2 YNFKEQ. V dropped 1 base and J dropped 6 bases, with 10 bases sitting between them. The CDR3 is 14 amino acids. In DNA, the CDR3 is TGTGCCAGCAGCCAAGGGGGTGTGGGTCAGCCCCAGCATTTT. Translated, it gives CASSQGGVGQPQHF.

There are a few counts of this clone. The chain employs TRBV7-9 and TRBJ2-7; D possibly corresponds to TRBD2 (6 bases). V lost 0 bases, J lost 2 bases, and 11 bases lay in between. Germline CDR1 reads SEHNR; CDR2 reads FQNEAQ (reference sequence). This CDR3 has 15 residues. CDR3 DNA: TGTGCCAGCAGCTTAGCAGGGCGGGGTACCTACGAGCAGTACTTC. It yields the protein CASSLAGRGTYEQYF.

This clone is a singleton in its sample. The chain recombines TRBV29-1 with TRBJ2-7; 7 nucleotides agree with TRBD2. This CDR3 has 13 residues. With 8 bases clipped from V and 0 bases from J, the junction kept 7 bases outside the gene matches. Germline CDR1 reads SQVTM; CDR2 reads ANQGSEA. The CDR3 sequence is CSHSGRSSYEQYF. In DNA form, the CDR3 reads TGCAGCCATAGCGGGCGTAGCTCCTACGAGCAGTACTTC.

The chain joins TRBV11-3 to TRBJ2-2, with D unclear. The CDR3 consists of 14 residues. The V end was cut by 1 base, the J end by 1 base, with 4 bases between. Germline V gene lookup returns CDR1 SGHNT and CDR2 YENEEA. CDR3 DNA sequence: TGTGCCAGCAGCTTAGCAGGGAACACCGGGGAGCTGTTTTTT. Its protein is CASSLAGNTGELFF.

This chain links TRBV27 with TRBJ2-7; 8 bases are a match to TRBD1. Germline loops: CDR1 MNHEY, CDR2 SMNVEV (reference sequence). CDR3 length: 16 residues. The trim removed 2 bases at V and 11 bases at J, leaving 17 bases unmatched. In DNA, the CDR3 is TGTGCCAGCAGTTTACTATCCCTTTCGGGCAGGGGGCTCGAGTACTTC. It yields the protein CASSLLSLSGRGLEYF.

The CDR3 nucleotides are TGTGCCAGCAGTTCGACAGGTGCTCACTCTGGAAACACCATATATTTT. The encoded protein is CASSSTGAHSGNTIYF. The rearrangement links TRBV6-6 to TRBJ1-3; tentatively, D is TRBD1 (6 bases). The CDR3 consists of 16 residues. From germline, CDR1 is MNHNY and CDR2 SVGAGI (reference sequence). Trimming shortened V by 4 bases and J by 0 bases, and 13 bases separated the two germline ends.

The V and J genes are TRBV7-9 and TRBJ1-1; 7 bases are a match to TRBD1. The V gene's germline CDR1 is SEHNR and CDR2 FQNEAQ (reference sequence). This CDR3 is built from 13 residues. V lost 5 bases to trimming and J lost 8 bases; unmatched junction nucleotides: 8. DNA for the CDR3: TGTGCCAGCAGCCCACTCAGGGGGTGGGAAGCTTTCTTT. It translates to CASSPLRGWEAFF.